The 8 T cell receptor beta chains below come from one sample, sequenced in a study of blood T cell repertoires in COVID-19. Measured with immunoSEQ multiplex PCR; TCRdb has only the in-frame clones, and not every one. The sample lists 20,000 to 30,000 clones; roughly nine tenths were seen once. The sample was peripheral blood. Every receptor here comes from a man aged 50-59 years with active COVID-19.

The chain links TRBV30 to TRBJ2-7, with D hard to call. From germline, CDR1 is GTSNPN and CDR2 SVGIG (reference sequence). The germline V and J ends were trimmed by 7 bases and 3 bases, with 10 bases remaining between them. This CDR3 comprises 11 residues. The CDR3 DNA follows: TGTGCCTTGGTGGCAGGCTACGAGCAGTACTTC. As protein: CALVAGYEQYF.

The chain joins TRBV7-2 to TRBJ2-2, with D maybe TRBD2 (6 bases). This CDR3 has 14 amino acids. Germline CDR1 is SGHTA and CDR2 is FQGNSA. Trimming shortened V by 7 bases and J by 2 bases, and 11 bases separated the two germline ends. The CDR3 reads CASMAGINTGELFF. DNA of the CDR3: TGTGCCAGCATGGCGGGGATTAACACCGGGGAGCTGTTTTTT.

The CDR3 loop reads CASSPGLKYQETQYF. CDR3 sequence (DNA): TGTGCCAGCAGCCCGGGACTAAAGTACCAAGAGACCCAGTACTTC. The chain recombines TRBV11-2 with TRBJ2-5, with 7 bases aligning to TRBD2. Germline V gene data show CDR1 as SGHAT and CDR2 as FQNNGV. CDR3 length: 15 amino acids. The J segment lost 0 bases and the V segment lost 5 bases, leaving 6 bases of the junction unmatched.

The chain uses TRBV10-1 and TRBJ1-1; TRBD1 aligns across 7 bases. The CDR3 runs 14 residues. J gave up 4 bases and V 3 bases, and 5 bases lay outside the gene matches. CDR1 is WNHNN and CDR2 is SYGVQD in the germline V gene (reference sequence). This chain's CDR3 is CASSELTGSTEAFF. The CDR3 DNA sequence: TGCGCCAGCAGTGAATTGACAGGGAGCACTGAAGCTTTCTTT.

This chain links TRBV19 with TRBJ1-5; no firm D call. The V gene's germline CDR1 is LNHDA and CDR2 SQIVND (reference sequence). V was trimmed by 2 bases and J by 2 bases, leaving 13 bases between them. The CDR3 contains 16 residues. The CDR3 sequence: CASSIPFRVGNQPQHF. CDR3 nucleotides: TGTGCCAGTAGTATACCTTTCCGGGTCGGCAATCAGCCCCAGCATTTT.

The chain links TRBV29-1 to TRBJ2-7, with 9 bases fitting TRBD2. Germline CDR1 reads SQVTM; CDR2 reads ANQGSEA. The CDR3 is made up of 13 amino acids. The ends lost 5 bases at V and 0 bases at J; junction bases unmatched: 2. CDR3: CSVRSGSSYEQYF. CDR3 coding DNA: TGCAGCGTTCGTAGCGGGAGCTCCTACGAGCAGTACTTC.

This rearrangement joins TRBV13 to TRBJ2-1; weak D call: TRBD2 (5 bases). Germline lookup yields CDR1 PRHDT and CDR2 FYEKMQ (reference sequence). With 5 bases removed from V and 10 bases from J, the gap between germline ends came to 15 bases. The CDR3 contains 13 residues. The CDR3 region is CASSTAPLAEQFF. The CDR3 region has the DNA TGTGCCAGCAGCACGGCGCCTCTAGCAGAGCAGTTCTTC.

The DNA of the CDR3 is TGTGCCAGCAGCCCCGGCGGCAGGGGACTATATTCCTACGAGCAGTACTTC. Protein sequence: CASSPGGRGLYSYEQYF. The rearrangement joins TRBV9 to TRBJ2-7, with TRBD2 as a possible D gene (7 bases). Trimming cost V 4 bases and J 1 base, with 21 bases left between them. The CDR3 spans 17 residues. The germline gives CDR1 SGDLS, CDR2 YYNGEE.